A single sample is the source of the 13 T cell receptor beta chains below, sequenced in a study of T-cell memory formation after mild COVID-19. TCRdb reprocessed the 5' RACE reads via MiXCR and lists one record per CDR3 protein. The repertoire holds tens of thousands of distinct CDR3 sequences, with about 21% as singletons. The sequencing input was PBMCs or a T cell subset sorted from them (not recorded which). All receptors come from an adult who had mild COVID-19 (a few samples of this study predate the infection). Cell type and time point are not known.

This clonotype came up many times. This chain links TRBV20-1 with TRBJ2-4, with 10 bases matching TRBD1. CDR1 is DFQATT and CDR2 is SNEGSKA in the germline V gene (reference sequence). V dropped 6 bases and J dropped 8; count of bases not matched to a gene: 7. The CDR3 is made up of 13 amino acids. CDR3 DNA: TGCAGTGCAATAGGGACAGGGGAGGACATTCAGTACTTC. This translates into CSAIGTGEDIQYF.

This clonotype is medium-sized by share. The chain joins TRBV7-9 to TRBJ2-3; tentative D call: TRBD1 (5 bases). V lost 5 bases to trimming and J lost 2 bases, with 23 bases between them. The germline CDR1 and CDR2 sequences are SEHNR and FQNEAQ (reference sequence). The CDR3 length is 18 residues. As DNA, the CDR3 is TGTGCCAGCAGCCCACCGCGCGACAGACCCTTCTTCACAGATACGCAGTATTTT. It is translated as CASSPPRDRPFFTDTQYF.

This clonotype occurred many times. CDR3 sequence: CASSPSAGIIGTEAFF. CDR3 DNA: TGTGCCAGCAGTCCTTCCGCAGGGATAATCGGGACTGAAGCTTTCTTT. The V gene is TRBV12-3 or TRBV12-4, the J gene TRBJ1-1; D perhaps matches TRBD1 (5 bases). With 5 bases removed from V and 5 bases from J, the gap between germline ends came to 21 bases. CDR3 length: 16 amino acids.

This clonotype was seen many times. The rearrangement links TRBV9 to TRBJ2-7; D might be TRBD2 (5 bases). Trimming pared 1 base from V and 2 bases from J, leaving 10 bases between. The CDR3 contains 14 residues. CDR1 and CDR2 from the germline V gene are SGDLS and YYNGEE. CDR3 DNA sequence: TGTGCCAGCAGCGTAACTCCGGGGACCTACGAGCAGTACTTC. Its protein product is CASSVTPGTYEQYF.

This chain joins TRBV7-9 and TRBJ2-5, with 12 bases fitting TRBD2. Looked up from germline, CDR1 is SEHNR and CDR2 is FQNEAQ (reference sequence). The CDR3 totals 16 residues. Trimming at V came to 4 bases and at J to 2 bases, leaving 5 bases not matched to a gene. DNA for the CDR3: TGTGCCAGCAGCTCGGAAACTAGCGGGGGGCAAGAGACCCAGTACTTC. Its translation: CASSSETSGGQETQYF.

This clonotype was found many times. The chain employs TRBV20-1 and TRBJ2-7; 7 nucleotides match TRBD2. The V and J ends lost 1 base and 2 bases, in that order; junction bases with no gene match: 8. CDR1 is DFQATT and CDR2 is SNEGSKA in the germline V gene (reference sequence). The length of the CDR3 is 15 residues. The CDR3 is CSARVRTGRAYEQYF. DNA of the CDR3: TGCAGTGCTAGAGTTCGGACTGGGAGGGCCTACGAGCAGTACTTC.

The chain links TRBV7-3 to TRBJ2-5; TRBD1 matches 9 bases. From germline, CDR1 is SGHTA and CDR2 FQGTGA. The V segment lost 5 bases and the J segment 4 bases; nucleotides outside the gene matches: 14. This CDR3 has 17 amino acids. CDR3 amino acids: CASSPGGTHRGRETQYF. The CDR3 bases are TGTGCCAGCAGCCCCGGGGGGACTCACAGGGGGCGAGAGACCCAGTACTTC.

This clonotype showed up many times. This chain uses TRBV7-2 with TRBJ2-7, with D unclear. Germline CDR1 SGHTA, CDR2 FQGNSA. CDR3 length: 13 residues. V lost 4 bases and J lost 4, with 11 bases in between. The DNA of the CDR3 is TGTGCCAGCAGCTCCCTGGTTCAGTACGAGCAGTACTTC. It translates to CASSSLVQYEQYF.

The chain has TRBV11-3 and TRBJ2-1; the match to TRBD2 covers 8 bases. V lost 5 bases, J lost 2 bases, and 5 bases stayed unmatched. This CDR3 has 15 amino acids. The germline gives CDR1 SGHNT, CDR2 YENEEA. The CDR3 DNA reads TGTGCCAGCAGCGGCCGGACTAGCCCCTACAATGAGCAGTTCTTC. Encoded protein: CASSGRTSPYNEQFF.

This chain links TRBV6-4 with TRBJ2-1, with a possible D match to TRBD2 (7 bases). The V gene lost 5 bases and the J gene lost 9 bases, with 11 bases spanning the gap. There are 12 residues in the CDR3. The germline V gene encodes CDR1 MRHNA and CDR2 SNTAGT. CDR3 in DNA: TGTGCCAGCAGTCCCGGGGGGCTTGAGCAGTTCTTC. Translation gives CASSPGGLEQFF.

The table lists this clonotype with many counts. V usage is TRBV9 and J usage is TRBJ2-1; 8 bases map to TRBD2. With V trimmed by 5 bases and J by 7 bases, 17 bases remained unmatched. CDR3 length: 17 amino acids. Per the germline V gene, CDR1 is SGDLS and CDR2 is YYNGEE. CDR3 loop: CASSVRPRGGEINEQFF. For the CDR3, the DNA is TGTGCCAGCAGTGTACGCCCCCGGGGGGGCGAAATAAATGAGCAGTTCTTC.

This clonotype occurred many times. The gene calls are TRBV6-2 or TRBV6-3 and TRBJ2-7; 9 positions match TRBD1. The CDR3 spans 14 residues. Trimming cost V 6 bases and J 9 bases; bases outside gene matches: 12. Germline-derived CDR1 and CDR2 are MNHEY and SVGEGT. The CDR3 DNA follows: TGTGCCAGCAGATTCGGGACAGGGAAAATGATGCAGTACTTC. Translation gives CASRFGTGKMMQYF.

This clonotype was detected ten times or more. The chain carries TRBV5-1 and TRBJ2-7, with 8 bases that match TRBD2. CDR3 length equals 13 residues. J gave up 4 bases and V 4 bases, and 4 bases lay outside the gene matches. Germline V gene sequence: CDR1 SGHRS, CDR2 YFSETQ. The chain's CDR3 is CASSTSGGYEQYF. In DNA, the CDR3 is TGCGCCAGCAGCACAAGCGGGGGATACGAGCAGTACTTC.